This T cell receptor (beta chain) was observed in a study of response to subunit inactivated influenza vaccine (dated by TCRdb to the late 2010s). As for the study more broadly: Deep quantitative profiling of the T cell receptor repertoire was used in the study to follow responses to a trivalent subunit inactivated influenza vaccine.

Based on the germline V gene (reference sequence), the CDR1 and CDR2 sequences are SGHAT and FQDESV. Ends trimmed: V by 7 bases, J by 5 bases; bases unmatched to a gene: 9. Its CDR3 holds 14 amino acids, cysteine through phenylalanine. Only the CDR3 portion is preserved as DNA: 42 bases, with reading frame beginning at the first base. With regard to this clonotype: Its antigen target is currently unknown. It has no much larger one-base neighbor in the sample; base qualities were not kept.

Study-wide findings and limitations: The authors suggested that each seasonal influenza vaccination may recruit only a limited number of new T cells.

Library creation used RT-PCR. TCRdb shows the sequencer as Illumina HiSeq 2500. The public reads were quality trimmed at Q25 with fastp and then assembled into clones with MiXCR by TCRdb, keeping productive beta chains. Every entry covers one CDR3 protein and lists the most common genes and DNA from its rows. The sample has a few hundred thousand distinct CDR3 sequences on record, approximately 15% of them singletons. The biggest ten clones account for around 10% of the sample. This receptor was taken from a man between 45 and 60 years old who received an inactivated influenza vaccine. Donor details come from another sample of the same person, matched by shared clones. The chain is made from TRBV11-1 and TRBJ1-1; 8 middle bases align to TRBD1. Sequences were derived from PBMCs from blood, sampled 11 to 12 days after vaccination. The bases read TGTGCCAGCACCATAAGGTACAGGGGGACTGAAGCTTTCTTT. Its translation is CASTIRYRGTEAFF.